Listed below are T cell receptor beta chains from one sample, sequenced in a study of T-cell reconstitution after alpha-beta-depleted transplantation in children. TCRdb reprocessed the PCR reads with MiXCR, giving one entry per CDR3 protein. Here the sample spans about 980,000 distinct CDR3 sequences, roughly 29% being singletons. The specimen comprised PBMCs, mostly from graft donor cells, sampled 360 days after TCRalphabeta/CD19-depleted stem cell transplant. The receptors derive from a boy less than two years old who had a stem cell transplant for SCID, so the T cells may come from the graft donor. CDR3s include the opening cysteine and the closing phenylalanine or tryptophan. The D gene is left open where the match is weak. Size is omitted from some rows. Given values are once, few, many or a class for expanded clones.

D gene | clone size | J gene | V gene | CDR3 protein | CDR3 DNA
NA | NA | TRBJ1-5 | TRBV9 | CASSVDEEPFNQPQHF | TGTGCCAGCAGCGTAGACGAGGAGCCCTTCAATCAGCCCCAGCATTTT
TRBD2 | NA | TRBJ2-5 | TRBV20-1 | CSASGSGGALETQYF | TGCAGTGCTTCAGGCAGCGGGGGGGCGCTGGAGACCCAGTACTTC
NA | NA | TRBJ2-1 | TRBV15 | CATSTHWGSLTYNEQFF | TGTGCCACCAGCACCCACTGGGGCAGTCTAACCTACAATGAGCAGTTCTTC
NA | few | TRBJ2-3 | TRBV28 | CASSPRRRGGTDTQYF | TGTGCCAGCAGTCCCCGCCGGCGGGGCGGCACAGATACGCAGTATTTT
NA | few | TRBJ1-5 | TRBV12-3/TRBV12-4 | CASRLQGKVRQPQHF | TGTGCCAGCAGATTACAGGGAAAGGTTCGTCAGCCCCAGCATTTT
NA | few | TRBJ2-2 | TRBV3-1 | CASSHPAGELFF | TGTGCCAGCAGCCATCCTGCCGGGGAGCTGTTTTTT
NA | few | TRBJ2-7 | TRBV29-1 | CSATSPREQYF | TGCAGCGCGACTTCCCCTAGAGAGCAGTACTTC
NA | NA | TRBJ2-3 | TRBV28 | CASSSGEDTQYF | TGTGCCAGCAGTTCAGGGGAAGATACGCAGTATTTT
TRBD1 | many | TRBJ2-2 | TRBV7-9 | CASSLTGGTGELFF | TGTGCCAGCAGCCTGACAGGGGGAACCGGGGAGCTGTTTTTT
TRBD1 | NA | TRBJ2-7 | TRBV10-3 | CAISGGTGIYEQYF | TGTGCCATCAGTGGGGGGACAGGGATCTACGAGCAGTACTTC